This TCR beta chain was identified during a study of human thymus T cells. Here immunoSEQ multiplex PCR was the method, and the copy in TCRdb shows in-frame clones only, minus some. Among around 120,000 clones listed, around 94% were seen once. In the case of this clone: Its antigen is as yet unknown. Different DNA sequences within this sample yield the same CDR3.

CDR1 DFQATT and CDR2 SNEGSKA come from the germline V gene (reference sequence). V lost 6 bases and J 2 bases, leaving 7 bases between the germline ends. The CDR3 sequence is 11 residues long. Study results and caveats: An apparent bias in V and J gene usage was seen in thymic and blood repertoires.

During corrective heart surgery, resections were taken, and the thymus tissue came from them. This chain connects TRBV20-1 to TRBJ2-5; no clear D. The receptor comes from a boy in the first two years of life with a congenital heart defect but otherwise immunologically healthy. The sample consisted of thymus tissue. This chain's CDR3 is CSAKGQETQYF. CDR3 bases: TGCAGTGCCAAGGGACAAGAGACCCAGTACTTC.